The rows below give T cell receptor beta chains drawn from one sample of a study of blood T cells in healthy people across ages. One entry per CDR3 protein results from TCRdb running MiXCR on the 5' RACE reads. The sample lists about 730,000 distinct CDR3 sequences, roughly 47% occurring once. The specimen was blood. Source of these receptors: a woman aged 55-69 years in good health. CDR3s include the opening cysteine and the closing phenylalanine or tryptophan. A D gene is named only where the DNA matches it firmly. The listing skips clone size in some rows; elsewhere it reads once, few, many or a size class.

V gene: TRBV11-2
D gene: .
J gene: TRBJ2-3
clone size: few
CDR3 protein: CASSLGRGRDATDTQYF
CDR3 DNA: TGTGCCAGCAGCTTAGGAAGGGGGCGGGACGCCACAGATACGCAGTATTTT

V gene: TRBV11-1
D gene: TRBD1
J gene: TRBJ1-1
clone size: .
CDR3 protein: CASSSDRGREAFF
CDR3 DNA: TGTGCCAGCAGCTCGGACAGGGGGCGTGAGGCTTTCTTT

V gene: TRBV10-3
D gene: TRBD1
J gene: TRBJ2-7
clone size: few
CDR3 protein: CAISGNAGDSYEQYF
CDR3 DNA: TGTGCCATCAGTGGGAACGCTGGGGACAGCTACGAGCAGTACTTC

V gene: TRBV11-1
D gene: .
J gene: TRBJ2-2
clone size: .
CDR3 protein: CASSSNLRPGELFF
CDR3 DNA: TGTGCCAGCAGCTCCAACCTTAGGCCCGGGGAGCTGTTTTTT

V gene: TRBV9
D gene: .
J gene: TRBJ2-2
clone size: .
CDR3 protein: CASSVDWISGELFF
CDR3 DNA: TGTGCCAGCAGCGTAGACTGGATCTCCGGGGAGCTGTTTTTT

V gene: TRBV12-3/TRBV12-4
D gene: TRBD2
J gene: TRBJ2-7
clone size: .
CDR3 protein: CASSPEVGLVGYEQYF
CDR3 DNA: TGTGCCAGCAGTCCTGAGGTTGGACTAGTCGGTTACGAGCAGTACTTC

V gene: TRBV10-3
D gene: .
J gene: TRBJ2-5
clone size: .
CDR3 protein: CARLMAPAEHGETQYF
CDR3 DNA: TGTGCCCGGTTGATGGCACCGGCAGAGCATGGGGAGACCCAGTACTTC

V gene: TRBV20-1
D gene: .
J gene: TRBJ2-1
clone size: .
CDR3 protein: CSASKAGPSSYNEQFF
CDR3 DNA: TGCAGTGCTTCAAAGGCCGGCCCGAGCTCCTACAATGAGCAGTTCTTC

V gene: TRBV11-2
D gene: TRBD1
J gene: TRBJ2-6
clone size: many
CDR3 protein: CASSRQGERGANVLTF
CDR3 DNA: TGTGCCAGCAGCCGACAGGGGGAAAGGGGGGCCAACGTCCTGACTTTC

V gene: TRBV10-3
D gene: TRBD2
J gene: TRBJ2-7
clone size: .
CDR3 protein: CAISNLAGLFSYEQYF
CDR3 DNA: TGTGCCATCAGCAACCTAGCGGGCCTTTTCTCCTACGAGCAGTACTTC

V gene: TRBV18
D gene: .
J gene: TRBJ2-5
clone size: .
CDR3 protein: CASSPEHQETQYF
CDR3 DNA: TGTGCCAGCTCACCCGAGCACCAAGAGACCCAGTACTTC

V gene: TRBV20-1
D gene: .
J gene: TRBJ2-7
clone size: .
CDR3 protein: CSARDGGTSYEQYF
CDR3 DNA: TGCAGTGCTAGAGATGGCGGTACATCCTACGAGCAGTACTTC

V gene: TRBV10-3
D gene: TRBD1
J gene: TRBJ2-6
clone size: few
CDR3 protein: CAISDGRQGLTGANVLTF
CDR3 DNA: TGTGCCATCAGTGATGGGAGACAGGGGTTAACTGGGGCCAACGTCCTGACTTTC

V gene: TRBV12-3/TRBV12-4
D gene: TRBD2
J gene: TRBJ2-7
clone size: few
CDR3 protein: CASTMGGYGEQYF
CDR3 DNA: TGTGCCAGCACCATGGGGGGGTACGGCGAGCAGTACTTC

V gene: TRBV20-1
D gene: TRBD2
J gene: TRBJ2-2
clone size: .
CDR3 protein: CSARDITGGLGGELFF
CDR3 DNA: TGCAGTGCTAGAGATATAACGGGAGGGCTAGGCGGGGAGCTGTTTTTT

V gene: TRBV20-1
D gene: .
J gene: TRBJ2-7
clone size: many
CDR3 protein: CSARPGTIYEQYF
CDR3 DNA: TGCAGTGCTAGACCCGGGACAATCTACGAGCAGTACTTC

V gene: TRBV5-1
D gene: .
J gene: TRBJ1-2
clone size: many
CDR3 protein: CASSLDRANYGYTF
CDR3 DNA: TGCGCCAGCAGCTTAGACAGAGCTAACTATGGCTACACCTTC

V gene: TRBV24-1
D gene: .
J gene: TRBJ1-2
clone size: .
CDR3 protein: CAASGSDGYTF
CDR3 DNA: TGTGCCGCTTCGGGTTCGGATGGCTACACCTTC

V gene: TRBV6-2/TRBV6-3
D gene: TRBD1
J gene: TRBJ2-7
clone size: few
CDR3 protein: CASSYGTGSGEQYF
CDR3 DNA: TGTGCCAGCAGTTACGGGACAGGGTCGGGGGAGCAGTACTTC

V gene: TRBV5-1
D gene: .
J gene: TRBJ2-7
clone size: .
CDR3 protein: CASSTSTGEQYF
CDR3 DNA: TGCGCCAGCAGCACTTCAACTGGGGAGCAGTACTTC

V gene: TRBV3-1
D gene: .
J gene: TRBJ2-7
clone size: few
CDR3 protein: CASSQIAEQYF
CDR3 DNA: TGTGCCAGCAGCCAAATAGCGGAGCAGTACTTC

V gene: TRBV9
D gene: .
J gene: TRBJ2-1
clone size: .
CDR3 protein: CASSADEGGQFF
CDR3 DNA: TGTGCCAGCAGCGCGGACGAAGGAGGGCAGTTCTTC